This entry describes one TCR beta chain. Antigen unknown. This may stem from a read error, because a much larger clone lies one nucleotide away. A second PCR, run for about 7 to 11 cycles, used a sample-barcoded 5' primer plus a J-beta primer mix. Every cDNA was tagged by a template-switch adaptor with 12 random nucleotides. TCRdb processed the 5' RACE reads anew with MiXCR; each CDR3 protein has one entry. The sample lists fewer than 950,000 distinct CDR3 sequences, under 40% seen once, with roughly 13% in the top ten. The record originates from a study of blood T cells in healthy people across ages. Whenever a sample was processed, at least 6 million PBMCs were isolated. Overall study results and limits: Researchers deemed the diversity estimates from one million T cells underestimates.

Germline CDR1 is SQVTM and CDR2 is ANQGSEA. The CDR3 is 13 residues long. This TCR was sampled from a man aged 18 to 30 in good health. V is TRBV29-1 and J is TRBJ1-4; TRBD1 agrees at 7 bases. The sample consisted of blood. CDR3: CSGATGSSEKPFF. The CDR3 DNA is TGCAGCGGGGCGACAGGGAGTTCCGAAAAACCGTTTTTT.